This T cell receptor (beta chain) is drawn from a study of blood T cell repertoires in COVID-19. Study background: The study drew acute and convalescent COVID-19 samples from the United States, Italy and Spain.

V was cut by 5 bases and J by 9 bases, with 13 bases left in between. This CDR3 spans 12 amino acids. As handled by the study authors: The assay estimated nucleated cells by amplifying reference gene primers. TCRdb's table, derived via immunoSEQ multiplex PCR, lists solely in-frame clones and lacks some. V, J and clone size are those of that table, while D and trimming were read from the DNA. This sample yields roughly 190,000 clones, of which around four fifths are seen a single time; under 7.5% belongs to the top ten. The gene calls are TRBV12-3 or TRBV12-4 and TRBJ1-1; D gene uncertain. The clonotype originates from a woman between 35 and 50 years old with acute or convalescent COVID-19. The sequencing sample was made of peripheral blood. The DNA for the CDR3 is TGTGCCAGCAGTCTAAAACCCAGGCAAGCTTTCTTT. As protein: CASSLKPRQAFF.